This TCR beta chain was recovered during a study of CD8 T cells in ankylosing spondylitis. The authors made TCR beta libraries by quantitative 5'-RACE with molecular barcodes. TCRdb reprocessed the 5' RACE reads with MiXCR, giving one entry per CDR3 protein. This table has approximately 220,000 distinct CDR3 sequences, 25% to 30% appearing once. This clonotype was counted at least ten times. Its antigen remains unidentified. The study's findings and limits: Characteristic, it appeared, of ankylosing spondylitis blood was a TCR beta motif of about eight highly homologous variants.

The V gene lost 0 bases and the J gene lost 5 bases, with 17 bases spanning the gap. Germline V lookup: CDR1 MNHEY, CDR2 SVGEGT. The CDR3 contains 16 residues. V and J are TRBV6-2 or TRBV6-3 and TRBJ2-7; a possible D gene is TRBD1 (7 bases). The material sequenced was blood, either unsorted or a sorted T cell fraction (not recorded which). The clonotype was recovered from a male donor with ankylosing spondylitis or in good health (not recorded which). The CDR3 spells CASSYSGGGGGNEQYF. The CDR3 nucleotides are TGTGCCAGCAGTTACTCAGGGGGAGGAGGGGGCAACGAGCAGTACTTC.